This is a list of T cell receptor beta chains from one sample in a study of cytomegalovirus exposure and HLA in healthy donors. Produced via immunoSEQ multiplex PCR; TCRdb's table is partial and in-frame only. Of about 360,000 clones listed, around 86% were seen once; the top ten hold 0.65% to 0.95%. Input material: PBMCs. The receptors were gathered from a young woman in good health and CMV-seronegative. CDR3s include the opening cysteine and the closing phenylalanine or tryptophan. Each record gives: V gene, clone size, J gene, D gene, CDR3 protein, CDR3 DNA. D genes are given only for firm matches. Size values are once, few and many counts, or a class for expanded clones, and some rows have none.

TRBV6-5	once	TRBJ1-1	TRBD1	CASSIDGQVGTEAFF	TGTGCCAGCAGTATAGACGGACAGGTAGGCACTGAAGCTTTCTTT
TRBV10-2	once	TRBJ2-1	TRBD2	CASSSGLAGGRYNEQFF	TGCGCCAGCAGTTCCGGACTAGCGGGGGGGAGGTACAATGAGCAGTTCTTC
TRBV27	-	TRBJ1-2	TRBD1	CASSRTDRGYGYTF	TGTGCCAGCAGTCGAACGGACAGGGGCTATGGCTACACCTTC
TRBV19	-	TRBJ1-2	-	CASSIMARVGGYTF	TGTGCCAGTAGTATTATGGCGCGGGTAGGAGGCTACACCTTC
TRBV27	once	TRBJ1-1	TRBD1	CASSSTTGRMNTEAFF	TGTGCCAGCAGTTCGACGACAGGGAGGATGAACACTGAAGCTTTCTTT
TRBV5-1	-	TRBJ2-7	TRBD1	CASSFSDRGYEQYF	TGCGCCAGCAGCTTCAGCGACAGGGGCTACGAGCAGTACTTC
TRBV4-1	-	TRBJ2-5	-	CASSTLTAGQETQYF	TGCGCCAGCAGCACTTTAACTGCAGGGCAAGAGACCCAGTACTTC
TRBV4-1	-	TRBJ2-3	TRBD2	CASSQERTSGRAGTDTQYF	TGCGCCAGCAGCCAAGAACGGACTAGCGGGAGGGCCGGGACAGATACGCAGTATTTT
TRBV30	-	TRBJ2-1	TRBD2	CAWSNGGAQFF	TGTGCCTGGAGTAACGGGGGGGCCCAATTCTTC
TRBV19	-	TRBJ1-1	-	CASSWTVGYEAFF	TGTGCCAGTAGTTGGACAGTGGGGTATGAAGCTTTCTTT
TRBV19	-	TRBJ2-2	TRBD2	CASSTSVAGVGPNTGELFF	TGTGCCAGTAGTACGTCGGTAGCGGGAGTGGGGCCGAACACCGGGGAGCTGTTTTTT